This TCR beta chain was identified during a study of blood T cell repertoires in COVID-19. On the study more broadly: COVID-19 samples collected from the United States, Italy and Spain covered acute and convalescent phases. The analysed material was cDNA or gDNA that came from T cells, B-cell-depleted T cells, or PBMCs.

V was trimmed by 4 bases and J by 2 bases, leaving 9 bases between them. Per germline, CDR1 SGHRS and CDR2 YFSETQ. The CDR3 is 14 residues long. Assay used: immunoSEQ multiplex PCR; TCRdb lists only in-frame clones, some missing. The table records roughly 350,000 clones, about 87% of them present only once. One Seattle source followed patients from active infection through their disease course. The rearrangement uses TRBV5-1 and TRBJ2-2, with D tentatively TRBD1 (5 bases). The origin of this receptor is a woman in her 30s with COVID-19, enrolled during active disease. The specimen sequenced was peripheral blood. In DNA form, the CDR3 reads TGCGCCAGCAGCCCCAGGGTCAACACCGGGGAGCTGTTTTTT. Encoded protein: CASSPRVNTGELFF. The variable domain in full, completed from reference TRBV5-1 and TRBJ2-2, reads KAGVTQTPRYLIKTRGQQVTLSCSPISGHRSVSWYQQTPGQGLQFLFEYFSETQRNKGNFPGRFSGRQFSNSRSEMNVSTLELGDSALYLCASSPRVNTGELFFGEGSRLTVL.